These 2 T cell receptor beta chains were sequenced from one sample in a study of CD8+CD57+ T cells in acquired aplastic anemia. For CDR3 and TCR beta VDJ profiling, genomic DNA was the template used. TCRdb independently ran MiXCR on the reads; one entry per CDR3 protein. The sample lists 250,000 to 300,000 distinct CDR3 sequences, around three fifths occurring once. The sequenced material came from sorted CD4+, CD8+, or CD8+CD57+ T cells (not recorded which) from PBMCs. Receptors originate from a human donor with severe aplastic anemia or a healthy control (not recorded which).

The chain is built from TRBV2 and TRBJ1-3; no definite D call. V lost 8 bases and J 0 bases, leaving 17 bases between the germline ends. There are 16 residues in the CDR3. Germline-derived CDR1 and CDR2 are SNHLY and FYNNEI. Here the CDR3 DNA reads TGTGCCAGCGAACATGTATCCGTCCGCTCTGGAAACACCATATATTTT. Translation gives CASEHVSVRSGNTIYF.

This chain joins TRBV20-1 and TRBJ1-2; D gene unclear. Germline V lookup: CDR1 DFQATT, CDR2 SNEGSKA (reference sequence). The CDR3 sequence is 14 residues long. V was cut by 3 bases and J by 7 bases, with 18 bases left in between. CDR3 nucleotide sequence: TGCAGTGCTAGTCGGGAGGGATTGCTCGGTGGCTACACCTTC. Protein: CSASREGLLGGYTF.